A selection of T cell receptor beta chains follows, all from one sample in a study of T-cell memory formation after mild COVID-19. TCRdb reprocessed the 5' RACE reads via MiXCR and lists one record per CDR3 protein. Of fewer than 250,000 distinct CDR3 sequences listed, about 10% are singletons. Source material: PBMCs or a T cell subset sorted from them (not recorded which). These receptors came from a man between 18 and 29 years old who had mild COVID-19 (a few samples of this study predate the infection). Cell type and time point are not known. The CDR3 runs from the conserved cysteine through the conserved F or W. The D gene is left open where the match is weak. Clone size is stated in some rows and not others, as once, few, many or a class when expanded.

NA	TRBV24-1	TRBJ2-3	TRBD1	TGTGCCACCAGTGATGATCTTGGACAGGGTAAAGATACGCAGTATTTT	CATSDDLGQGKDTQYF
few	TRBV6-5	TRBJ1-2	NA	TGTGCCAGCAGTTACTCCGGGGAGGGCTATGGCTACACCTTC	CASSYSGEGYGYTF
few	TRBV7-9	TRBJ2-3	NA	TGTGCCAGCAGCGTACCGACCACAGATACGCAGTATTTT	CASSVPTTDTQYF
few	TRBV10-3	TRBJ1-2	NA	TGTGCCATCAGAAACAGGGAGCACGGCTATGGCTACACCTTC	CAIRNREHGYGYTF
NA	TRBV2	TRBJ1-2	NA	TGTGCCAGCAGTGAAGAGGGGGGCAGCTATGGCTACACCTTC	CASSEEGGSYGYTF
few	TRBV29-1	TRBJ2-5	TRBD2	TGCAGCGTTATACCGGGACTAGCGTTGGAGACCCAGTACTTC	CSVIPGLALETQYF
few	TRBV7-2	TRBJ1-5	TRBD1	TGTGCCAGCAGCCCCTGGACAGGGGAAAATCAGCCCCAGCATTTT	CASSPWTGENQPQHF
NA	TRBV2	TRBJ1-2	NA	TGTGCCAGCAGTGAATCCCTGGGGACGGATGGCTACACCTTC	CASSESLGTDGYTF
NA	TRBV4-1	TRBJ2-7	TRBD1	TGCGCCAGCAGCCAATCGACAGGGCGACTCTCCTACGAGCAGTACTTC	CASSQSTGRLSYEQYF
many	TRBV12-3/TRBV12-4	TRBJ1-6	NA	TGTGCCAGCACCCCTACCCCCTATAATTCACCCCTCCACTTT	CASTPTPYNSPLHF
NA	TRBV5-1	TRBJ2-1	TRBD1	TGCGCCAGCAGCGCGGGACAGGGGGCATACAATGAGCAGTTCTTC	CASSAGQGAYNEQFF
few	TRBV7-2	TRBJ1-6	NA	TGTGCCAGCAGCCCCGGAGGGGGGACCGGTAGTTCACCCCTCCACTTT	CASSPGGGTGSSPLHF
NA	TRBV20-1	TRBJ1-2	TRBD1	TGCAGTGCCCGGGGACAGGTCAACTATGGCTACACCTTC	CSARGQVNYGYTF
NA	TRBV29-1	TRBJ1-4	NA	TGCAGCGCCGAAGGGGTCCTTGGAAAACTGTTTTTT	CSAEGVLGKLFF
many	TRBV25-1	TRBJ1-4	NA	TGTGCCAGCAGTGCGACGAGGACTAGTGAAAAACTGTTTTTT	CASSATRTSEKLFF
NA	TRBV28	TRBJ1-4	NA	TGTGCCAGCAGTCTACTGACAGAAGCTAATGAAAAACTGTTTTTT	CASSLLTEANEKLFF